This T cell receptor beta chain is from a study of T cell clones after liver transplantation. Turning to the study itself: Third-party-reactive TCRbeta sequences from pre-transplant mixed lymphocyte reactions served as antigen-independent comparators. Subjects received no induction therapy and standard immunosuppression until randomization at 12-24 months post-transplant.

Germline CDR1 reads MGHRA; CDR2 reads YSYEKL. The CDR3 has 12 amino acids. V was shortened by 1 base and J by 5 bases, with 5 bases between the two germline ends. Sequenced by immunoSEQ multiplex PCR; TCRdb stores in-frame clones only, minus some. The profile shows nearly 55,000 clones, roughly 83% of them singletons. The clonotype comes from a human donor who received a liver transplant. Sequenced here: CD4+ T cells from blood, sampled before liver transplant. The rearrangement links TRBV4-1 to TRBJ1-2, with no clear D. The chain's CDR3 is CASSQAQYGYTF. The CDR3 DNA is TGCGCCAGCAGCCAAGCCCAATATGGCTACACCTTC.